The 32 T cell receptor beta chains below were found in one sample sequenced in a study of T cells after yellow fever vaccination. TCRdb analysed the 5' RACE reads with MiXCR anew, one entry per CDR3 protein. The data hold approximately 450,000 distinct CDR3 sequences, with around 20% observed a single time. The sample here was PBMCs, taken before the yellow fever booster vaccination. The receptors come from a man aged 18 to 29 who received the YFV17D yellow fever vaccine.

The chain has TRBV5-6 and TRBJ2-2; D ambiguous. The CDR3 is made up of 14 amino acids. The germline V gene encodes CDR1 SGHDT and CDR2 YYEEEE. Trimming pared 2 bases from V and 3 bases from J, leaving 8 bases between. CDR3 sequence reads: CASSLTEHTGELFF. Here the CDR3 DNA reads TGTGCCAGCAGCTTAACGGAACACACCGGGGAGCTGTTTTTT.

This clonotype was seen only a few times. The chain has TRBV7-2 and TRBJ2-1, with 8 bases lining up with TRBD1. Germline CDR1 reads SGHTA; CDR2 reads FQGNSA. The CDR3 extends over 16 amino acids. V trimming: 4 bases; J trimming: 8 bases; junction bases outside the gene matches: 13. The CDR3 DNA is TGTGCCAGCAGCTGGGAACTGGCAGGGGGCGAGGATGAGCAGTTCTTC. Translation: CASSWELAGGEDEQFF.

A few counts support this clonotype. The chain joins TRBV7-2 to TRBJ1-6; D not certain. The CDR3 extends over 13 amino acids. Trimming removed 6 bases from V and 6 bases from J, with 9 bases in between. Germline lookup yields CDR1 SGHTA and CDR2 FQGNSA. CDR3 nucleotide sequence: TGTGCCAGCAGGCTGGACGGTAATTCACCCCTCCACTTT. It yields the protein CASRLDGNSPLHF.

A few counts support this clonotype. The chain has TRBV27 and TRBJ2-1; tentatively, D is TRBD2 (5 bases). This CDR3 comprises 14 residues. Trimming cost V 6 bases and J 5 bases, with 14 bases left between them. Germline CDR1 MNHEY, CDR2 SMNVEV (reference sequence). CDR3 nucleotides: TGTGCCAGCAGCCGGACTTTCGAAGACAATGAGCAGTTCTTC. Its protein is CASSRTFEDNEQFF.

This clonotype was seen a handful of times. V and J are TRBV12-3 or TRBV12-4 and TRBJ2-7; D remains ambiguous. The V gene lost 1 base and the J gene lost 6 bases, with 7 bases spanning the gap. The CDR3 is 12 amino acids. CDR3 sequence reads: CASSLDVGEQYV. For the CDR3, the DNA is TGTGCCAGCAGTTTAGACGTTGGCGAGCAGTACGTC.

This clonotype was detected a few times. The chain uses TRBV12-3 or TRBV12-4 and TRBJ2-7; D gene uncertain. V lost 6 bases and J 6 bases, leaving 12 bases between the germline ends. CDR3 length: 12 residues. The DNA of the CDR3 is TGTGCCAGCAGCCACCTCGCTGGCGAGCAGTACTTC. The encoded protein is CASSHLAGEQYF.

This clonotype turned up a few times. This sequence joins TRBV29-1 and TRBJ1-1; D unclear. The CDR3 extends over 10 amino acids. The V and J ends lost 6 bases and 3 bases respectively, with 5 bases between them. Germline V gene sequence: CDR1 SQVTM, CDR2 ANQGSEA. Here the CDR3 DNA reads TGCAGCGTAAGCCACACTGAAGCTTTCTTT. Protein: CSVSHTEAFF.

The V call is TRBV3-1, the J call TRBJ2-7; D remains unclear. This CDR3 spans 13 amino acids. The germline V gene encodes CDR1 LGHDT and CDR2 YNNKEL (reference sequence). The V gene lost 6 bases and the J gene lost 2 bases, with 11 bases spanning the gap. CDR3 sequence: CASSAGPAYEQYF. The CDR3 DNA is TGTGCCAGCAGTGCCGGGCCTGCCTACGAGCAGTACTTC.

This rearrangement joins TRBV9 to TRBJ1-1; possible D gene TRBD1, 5 bases. Germline V gene data show CDR1 as SGDLS and CDR2 as YYNGEE. Deletions cut 0 bases from V and 0 bases from J, with 9 bases between. The CDR3 contains 15 residues. The CDR3 reads CASSVAQGMNTEAFF. As DNA, the CDR3 is TGTGCCAGCAGCGTAGCTCAGGGTATGAACACTGAAGCTTTCTTT.

In nucleotides, the CDR3 is TGCAGTGCTCCACATGGGGCAGCATATAACTATGGCTACACCTTC. Its translation is CSAPHGAAYNYGYTF. This chain links TRBV20-1 with TRBJ1-2, with D maybe TRBD1 (5 bases). This CDR3 has 15 residues. Trimming removed 5 bases at V and 1 base at J, with 17 bases between. CDR1 and CDR2 from the germline V gene are DFQATT and SNEGSKA (reference sequence).

This clonotype was seen a few times. The chain has TRBV4-1 and TRBJ2-7; TRBD2 agrees at 9 bases. The CDR3 length is 17 residues. Germline-derived CDR1 and CDR2 are MGHRA and YSYEKL. Trimming removed 0 bases from V and 6 bases from J; junction bases left unmatched: 12. DNA for the CDR3: TGCGCCAGCAGCCAAGAAAAGATCGGACTAGCGACGTTCGAGCAGTACTTC. Translating it yields CASSQEKIGLATFEQYF.

This clonotype showed up just a few times. This chain links TRBV11-2 with TRBJ2-7; D is uncertain. CDR3 size: 15 residues. V dropped 5 bases and J dropped 2 bases, with 16 bases sitting between them. CDR1 and CDR2 (germline): SGHAT, FQNNGV. The CDR3 nucleotides are TGTGCCAGCAGCCCGGCGGCGGAGAGCCCCTACGAGCAGTACGTC. It encodes CASSPAAESPYEQYV.

This clonotype was seen ten or more times. The V gene is TRBV7-6, the J gene TRBJ2-3; TRBD2 is a possible D gene (5 bases). With 6 bases removed from V and 5 bases from J, the gap between germline ends came to 18 bases. From germline, CDR1 is SGHVS and CDR2 FNYEAQ. This CDR3 is built from 15 residues. CDR3 residues: CASSPTRASGDTQYF. DNA for the CDR3: TGTGCCAGCAGTCCCACTAGGGCCTCAGGAGATACGCAGTATTTT.

The chain combines TRBV3-2 with TRBJ2-3; TRBD1, the table's D call, was not compared with the DNA. TRBV3-2 is shown as a pseudogene. This CDR3 is built from 16 residues. As DNA, the CDR3 is TGTGCCAGCAGCCAAGGATCCCGGGGGGGCCCAGATACGCAGTATTTT. This translates into CASSQGSRGGPDTQYF.

The sample holds a few counts of this clonotype. This chain joins TRBV7-3 and TRBJ2-7; maybe TRBD1 (6 bases). The germline V gene has CDR1 SGHTA and CDR2 FQGTGA. Trimming took 6 bases from V and 4 from J, leaving 16 bases between them. The CDR3 consists of 14 residues. CDR3 coding DNA: TGTGCCAGCAGACCCGGACAGAGACTTTACGAGCAGTACGTC. Protein product: CASRPGQRLYEQYV.

This chain links TRBV4-2 with TRBJ2-2; no firm D call. The CDR3 is made up of 12 amino acids. Germline CDR1 LGHNA, CDR2 YNFKEQ. V shed 1 base and J shed 7 bases, with 4 bases lying between them. CDR3 coding DNA: TGTGCCAGCAGCCAAGTCGACGGGGAGCTGTTTTTT. Protein: CASSQVDGELFF.

The chain joins TRBV5-8 to TRBJ2-2; 7 nucleotides line up with TRBD1. J lost 4 bases, V lost 6 bases, and 9 bases had no gene match. The CDR3 contains 15 residues. Looked up from germline, CDR1 is SGHTS and CDR2 is YDEGEE. The CDR3 DNA reads as TGTGCCAGCACCGTACTAAGGGGGCGCACCGGGGAGCTGTTTTTT. Amino acids: CASTVLRGRTGELFF.

J is TRBJ2-3 and V is TRBV12-3 or TRBV12-4; D gene ambiguous. This CDR3 is built from 14 residues. Trimming shortened V by 2 bases and J by 3 bases, and 9 bases separated the two germline ends. CDR3 region: CASSLRTLTDTQYF. The CDR3 DNA is TGTGCCAGCAGTTTAAGGACCTTAACAGATACGCAGTATTTT.

This clonotype showed up many times. The chain has TRBV25-1 and TRBJ1-5; D gene ambiguous. The CDR3 has 12 residues. The germline gives CDR1 MGHDK, CDR2 SYGVNS. Between the trimmed V and J ends, which lost 2 bases and 3 bases, there was a span of 2 bases. The CDR3 DNA follows: TGTGCCAGCAGTGAAGCCAATCAGCCCCAGCATTTT. Translating gives CASSEANQPQHF.

The CDR3 nucleotides are TGTGCCAGCAGGGGAGAGGGCATCGGGGAGCTGTTTTTT. Translating it yields CASRGEGIGELFF. The V and J genes are TRBV9 and TRBJ2-2; perhaps TRBD2 as D (5 bases). Trimming pared 5 bases from V and 7 bases from J, leaving 12 bases between. CDR3 length equals 13 residues. From germline, CDR1 is SGDLS and CDR2 YYNGEE.

In this sample, this clonotype turned up once. A read error is possible here, since a much larger clone lies one base away. The chain recombines TRBV6-6 with TRBJ2-3; weak D call: TRBD1 (5 bases). This CDR3 is 14 amino acids long. Germline loops: CDR1 MNHNY, CDR2 SVGAGI (reference sequence). The CDR3 loop is CASSYFRTTGTQYF. In nucleotides, the CDR3 is TGTGCCAGCAGTTACTTTAGAACCACAGGTACGCAGTATTTT.

This chain uses TRBV21-1 with TRBJ2-7; the D call in the table, TRBD1, was not verified against the DNA. TRBV21-1 is deemed a pseudogene. There are 16 residues in the CDR3. CDR3 DNA sequence: TGTGCCAGCAGCAAAGAACGAACAGGGTCCCCCTACGAGCAGTACTTC. This codes for CASSKERTGSPYEQYF.

V and J are TRBV29-1 and TRBJ1-1, with D possibly TRBD1 on 5 matching bases. Per the germline V gene, CDR1 is SQVTM and CDR2 is ANQGSEA. This CDR3 has 14 amino acids. V was trimmed by 6 bases and J by 1 base, leaving 15 bases between them. The CDR3 DNA reads as TGCAGCGTGGACCTCCACACAGGGAACACTGAAGCTTTCTTT. Translation gives CSVDLHTGNTEAFF.

This chain joins TRBV19 and TRBJ2-2, with 10 bases that match TRBD1. The CDR3 is 16 residues long. In germline, CDR1 is LNHDA, CDR2 SQIVND (reference sequence). V lost 6 bases and J lost 5; bases outside the gene matches: 9. CDR3 DNA: TGTGCCAGTAGCGCCGGGACAGGGGTTCTTACCGGGGAGCTGTTTTTT. It encodes CASSAGTGVLTGELFF.

This clonotype occurred many times. V and J are TRBV9 and TRBJ1-4, with TRBD1 identical over 9 bases. Germline-derived CDR1 and CDR2 are SGDLS and YYNGEE. This CDR3 contains 14 residues. The ends lost 4 bases at V and 7 bases at J; junction bases unmatched: 5. The CDR3 is CASSQGQGGEKLFF. The CDR3 DNA is TGTGCCAGCAGCCAGGGACAGGGAGGTGAAAAACTGTTTTTT. The full variable domain, rest sourced from reference TRBV9 and TRBJ1-4, is DSGVTQTPKHLITATGQRVTLRCSPRSGDLSVYWYQQSLDQGLQFLIQYYNGEERAKGNILERFSAQQFPDLHSELNLSSLELGDSALYFCASSQGQGGEKLFFGSGTQLSVL.

V is TRBV7-6 and J is TRBJ1-2; 7 bases line up with TRBD1. Germline loops: CDR1 SGHVS, CDR2 FNYEAQ. V trimming: 5 bases; J trimming: 5 bases; junction bases outside the gene matches: 11. This CDR3 is built from 15 residues. DNA of the CDR3: TGTGCCAGCAGCCTCGGCCCGGGACAGAGTTATGGCTACACCTTC. Translated: CASSLGPGQSYGYTF.

This clonotype was seen a handful of times. The rearrangement uses TRBV5-1 and TRBJ1-2, with 7 bases identical to TRBD1. Germline CDR1 reads SGHRS; CDR2 reads YFSETQ. Germline trimming cut 3 bases from V and 10 bases from J; bases unmatched to any gene: 9. This CDR3 has 13 amino acids. This chain's CDR3 is CASSSSRDSLYTF. The CDR3 DNA is TGCGCCAGCAGCTCGTCCCGGGACAGTCTCTACACCTTC. Using reference TRBV5-1 and TRBJ1-2 for the parts outside the CDR3, the full variable domain is KAGVTQTPRYLIKTRGQQVTLSCSPISGHRSVSWYQQTPGQGLQFLFEYFSETQRNKGNFPGRFSGRQFSNSRSEMNVSTLELGDSALYLCASSSSRDSLYTFGSGTRLTVV.

A few counts support this clonotype. V is TRBV12-3 or TRBV12-4 and J is TRBJ1-6, with TRBD1 matching 8 bases. The CDR3 runs to 14 residues. The J segment lost 8 bases and the V segment lost 3 bases, leaving 3 bases of the junction unmatched. CDR3 amino acids: CASSFSGGYSPLHF. CDR3 nucleotides: TGTGCCAGCAGTTTTTCAGGGGGCTATTCACCCCTCCACTTT.

The chain couples TRBV7-2 to TRBJ2-7; D unclear. The CDR3 is made up of 13 amino acids. Germline values: CDR1 SGHTA, CDR2 FQGNSA. Trimming stripped 1 base from V and 2 bases from J, with 6 bases between. Written as DNA, the CDR3 is TGTGCCAGCAGCTTAGAGATAACCTACGAGCAGTACTTC. Amino acid sequence: CASSLEITYEQYF. Variable domain in full (rest from reference TRBV7-2 and TRBJ2-7): GAGVSQSPSNKVTEKGKDVELRCDPISGHTALYWYRQSLGQGLEFLIYFQGNSAPDKSGLPSDRFSAERTGGSVSTLTIQRTQQEDSAVYLCASSLEITYEQYFGPGTRLTVT.

With respect to this clonotype: The junction departs from germline at one end; a sequencing error may be responsible. V is TRBV7-7 and J is TRBJ2-3, with TRBD1 matching 11 bases. Germline loops: CDR1 SSHAT, CDR2 FNYEAQ (reference sequence). The CDR3 is made up of 19 amino acids. The CDR3 DNA reads as TGTGCTAGCAGCCGATGGCTGCCGGGACAGGGGGAAGAGACAGATACGCAGTATTTT. As protein: CASSRWLPGQGEETDTQYF.

In this sample, this clonotype turned up a few times. The V and J genes are TRBV29-1 and TRBJ2-3; the D is unclear. The germline CDR1 and CDR2 sequences are SQVTM and ANQGSEA. V lost 0 bases and J lost 14, with 9 bases in between. The CDR3 is 10 amino acids. CDR3 nucleotides: TGCAGCGTTGAAGAACAGCCTGTGTATTTT. Its translation: CSVEEQPVYF.

This clonotype was seen more than once but under ten times. The rearrangement uses TRBV19 and TRBJ2-1, with D uncertain. V dropped 4 bases and J dropped 0 bases, with 19 bases sitting between them. This CDR3 has 18 residues. The germline gives CDR1 LNHDA, CDR2 SQIVND (reference sequence). The CDR3 nucleotides are TGTGCCAGTAGTACCCGCGTGAGGACCACGAGCTCCTACAATGAGCAGTTCTTC. Translation: CASSTRVRTTSSYNEQFF.